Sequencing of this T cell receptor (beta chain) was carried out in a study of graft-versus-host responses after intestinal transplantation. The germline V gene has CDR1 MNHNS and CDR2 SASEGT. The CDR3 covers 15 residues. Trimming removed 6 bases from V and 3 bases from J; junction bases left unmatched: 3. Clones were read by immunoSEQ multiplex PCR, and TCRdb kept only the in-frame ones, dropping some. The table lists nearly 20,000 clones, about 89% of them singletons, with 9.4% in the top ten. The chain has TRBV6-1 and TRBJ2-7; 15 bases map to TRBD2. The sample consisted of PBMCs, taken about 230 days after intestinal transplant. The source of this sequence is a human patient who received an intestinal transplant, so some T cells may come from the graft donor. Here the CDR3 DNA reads TGTGCCAGCAGCGCGGGACTAGCGGGGGGCTACGAGCAGTACTTC. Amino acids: CASSAGLAGGYEQYF.